The 7 T cell receptor beta chains given below trace back to one sample, sequenced in a study of T-cell reconstitution after alpha-beta-depleted transplantation in children. Preparing the TCRbeta library involved the use of unique molecular identifiers. TCRdb reprocessed the PCR reads via MiXCR and lists one record per CDR3 protein. Found here are over 70,000 distinct CDR3 sequences, 9.5% to 15% of them singletons; the top ten hold approximately 13%. The starting material was PBMCs from the stem cell graft donor, obtained from the stem cell graft. These receptors came from a human donor who donated a stem cell graft to a child with inherited bone marrow failure.

This clonotype was recorded at least ten times. V is TRBV4-2 and J is TRBJ2-1; 9 bases are a match to TRBD2. Germline values: CDR1 LGHNA, CDR2 YNFKEQ. J gave up 5 bases and V 3 bases, and 5 bases lay outside the gene matches. This CDR3 contains 15 residues. The CDR3 loop reads CASSQSGTSNNEQFF. Here the CDR3 DNA reads TGTGCCAGCAGCCAGTCCGGGACTAGCAACAATGAGCAGTTCTTC.

This clonotype was seen just once. The rearrangement joins TRBV7-6 to TRBJ2-7; tentatively, D is TRBD1 (6 bases). Germline CDR1 and CDR2: SGHVS and FNYEAQ. CDR3 length: 14 amino acids. The V end was cut by 4 bases, the J end by 1 base, with 11 bases between. CDR3 nucleotides: TGTGCCAGCAGCTCACAGGGACCTTCCTACGAGCAGTACTTC. Protein product: CASSSQGPSYEQYF.

This rearrangement joins TRBV18 to TRBJ2-7; 11 positions agree with TRBD2. This CDR3 spans 14 amino acids. The junction had 5 bases not matched to a gene; V was cut back by 4 bases and J by 6 bases. Germline V gene lookup returns CDR1 KGHSH and CDR2 LQKENI. The CDR3 loop is CASSLAGGPIEQYF. The DNA of the CDR3 is TGTGCCAGCTCACTAGCGGGAGGGCCCATCGAGCAGTACTTC. Based on the CDR3 plus reference TRBV18 and TRBJ2-7, the full variable domain is NAGVMQNPRHLVRRRGQEARLRCSPMKGHSHVYWYRQLPEEGLKFMVYLQKENIIDESGMPKERFSAEFPKEGPSILRIQQVVRGDSAAYFCASSLAGGPIEQYFGPGTRLTVT.

The chain carries TRBV28 and TRBJ1-1, with D maybe TRBD1 (5 bases). The germline CDR1 and CDR2 sequences are MDHEN and SYDVKM. V lost 3 bases, J lost 10 bases, and 12 bases lay in between. The CDR3 loop spans 12 amino acids. The CDR3 loop is CASSFPGISAFF. DNA of the CDR3: TGTGCCAGCAGTTTTCCAGGGATTTCAGCTTTCTTT.

This clonotype was detected ten times or more. The chain joins TRBV29-1 to TRBJ1-1; perhaps TRBD1 as D (5 bases). Trimming stripped 6 bases from V and 4 bases from J, with 15 bases between. This CDR3 comprises 13 residues. Germline lookup yields CDR1 SQVTM and CDR2 ANQGSEA. CDR3 nucleotide sequence: TGCAGCGTCCGGGACGGTTTCGTCACTGAAGCTTTCTTT. It is translated as CSVRDGFVTEAFF.

This clonotype was seen many times. The chain uses TRBV4-3 and TRBJ2-5, with TRBD2 as a possible D gene (5 bases). The V gene lost 6 bases and the J gene lost 1 base, with 15 bases spanning the gap. This CDR3 has 15 residues. CDR1 is LGHNA and CDR2 is YSLEER in the germline V gene. The CDR3 DNA sequence: TGCGCCAGCAGTCCGGGAACAGCCAGCCAAGAGACCCAGTACTTC. Translation gives CASSPGTASQETQYF.

This clonotype came up many times. The chain links TRBV3-1 to TRBJ2-7, with D possibly matching TRBD1 (6 bases). CDR1 and CDR2 (germline): LGHDT, YNNKEL (reference sequence). With 5 bases removed from V and 0 bases from J, the gap between germline ends came to 11 bases. The CDR3 runs to 14 residues. The CDR3: CASSVAGVSYEQYF. The CDR3 DNA follows: TGTGCCAGCAGCGTTGCAGGGGTCTCCTACGAGCAGTACTTC.